Detailed here is one TCR beta chain. This clone's antigen is unknown. No quality values exist for individual bases; no much larger clone is one base distant. V ends up 0 bases short and J 9 bases short, with an unmatched junction base count of 8. Inclusive of the bounding cysteine and phenylalanine, the CDR3 is 16 residues long. Only the CDR3 region is kept as DNA, spanning 48 bases read in frame from base 1. The germline V gene yields MNHEY for CDR1 and SVGAGI for CDR2. This sample was taken from a study of siplizumab effects on memory and regulatory T cells (dated by TCRdb to about 2019). In the study overall: The study examined how the anti-CD2 antibody siplizumab affects alloreactive T-cell subsets in allogeneic mixed lymphocyte reactions built from human PBMCs.

TCRbeta CDR3 sequencing was performed on sorted unstimulated T cells and on proliferating T cells recovered from mixed lymphocyte reactions. Fresh whole blood from roughly ten HLA-typed healthy donors was used to isolate PBMCs. To map where alloreactive clones came from, unstimulated CD4+ regulatory T cells were FACS-sorted. Study-wide findings and limitations: Among mappable alloreactive CD4+ clones, an average Treg-derived fraction of roughly 71% was observed with siplizumab, compared with approximately 26% in control reactions. For roughly 80-96% of proliferating CD4+ or CD8+ clones, no naive or memory phenotype could be assigned. Siplizumab significantly reduced the cumulative frequency of alloreactive sequences traceable to unstimulated CD4+ memory T cells. Sequences below about 10^-5 frequency were poorly captured, so only a minor fraction of alloreactive clones could be mapped to unstimulated subsets. The suppressive function of proliferating Tregs from siplizumab cultures was not functionally confirmed. Unstimulated naive T cells appeared more diverse than memory T cells, and naive cells seemed to contribute substantially to the alloresponse.

Library preparation was by the immunoSEQ multiplex PCR assay. Around 9.9 x 10^4 TCR templates per sample were assayed by the deep sequencing platform. Genomic DNA extracted from sorted T cells was used for TCRbeta CDR3 sequencing. Turning to the authors' computational methods: The R programming language was used for clonal analysis of TCRbeta CDR3 data. Alloreactive CD4+ and CD8+ clones were identified by comparing unstimulated samples to CFSE-low samples taken after the reaction. Alloreactive CD4+ clones were assigned to regulatory or non-regulatory origin by matching sequences to sorted unstimulated Treg and non-Treg repertoires. TCRdb mirrors the immuneACCESS table, restricted to in-frame sequences. Some clones are absent from its copies; in checked studies, under half trace to an unresolved V gene, and the reason for the others is unknown. V and J calls and clone size come straight from that table; D and trimming were deduced from the DNA. A total of approximately 120,000 clones appear in this sample, about 90% of them only once. The top ten hold approximately 0.73% of the sample.

The specimen was Tregs sorted from blood. This receptor was identified in a human donor in good health. The chain links TRBV6-5 with TRBJ1-6; 7 bases in the middle match TRBD1. The CDR3 is CASSYSKYAGGSPLHF. Here is the DNA: TGTGCCAGCAGTTACTCTAAATATGCAGGGGGTTCACCCCTCCACTTT.